A single sample is the source of the 5 T cell receptor beta chains below, sequenced in a study of cytomegalovirus exposure and HLA in healthy donors. PCR employed 60 Vbeta and 13 Jbeta primers. Generated by immunoSEQ multiplex PCR, the TCRdb table keeps only in-frame clones and is missing some. The data show 200,000 to 250,000 clones, about 80% seen once. The source material was PBMCs. All receptors derive from a man between 18 and 29 years old in good health and CMV-seronegative.

The V call is TRBV5-1, the J call TRBJ2-3; TRBD2 agrees at 9 bases. The CDR3 totals 15 residues. J gave up 2 bases and V 4 bases, and 5 bases lay outside the gene matches. Looked up from germline, CDR1 is SGHRS and CDR2 is YFSETQ. The CDR3 nucleotides read TGCGCCAGCAGCCTGCTAGCGGGATACACAGATACGCAGTATTTT. Translated, it gives CASSLLAGYTDTQYF.

This chain links TRBV5-1 with TRBJ2-7; maybe TRBD2 (5 bases). The CDR3 loop spans 15 amino acids. CDR1 is SGHRS and CDR2 is YFSETQ in the germline V gene. V gave up 0 bases and J gave up 0 bases, with 10 bases separating them. The CDR3 DNA sequence: TGCGCCAGCAGCTTGGAACTAGGGCTCTCCTACGAGCAGTACTTC. Its translation is CASSLELGLSYEQYF.

A remark on this clone: The germline gene is not matched at one end of the junction; a read error may be the cause. This sequence joins TRBV29-1 and TRBJ2-4, with TRBD1 as a possible D gene (5 bases). The CDR3 runs to 15 residues. From germline, CDR1 is SQVTM and CDR2 ANQGSEA. The DNA of the CDR3 is TGCAGCGTTGAGACTGCGGAGACAGCTAAAAACGTTCAGTACTTC. Its translation: CSVETAETAKNVQYF.

This clone has just a few counts. V and J are TRBV25-1 and TRBJ2-1; the D is unclear. V dropped 5 bases and J dropped 6 bases, with 17 bases sitting between them. The germline gives CDR1 MGHDK, CDR2 SYGVNS. The CDR3 covers 15 residues. The CDR3, as DNA: TGTGCCAGCAGTCTTCCCGACAATCCAGCCAATGAGCAGTTCTTC. Its translation is CASSLPDNPANEQFF.

This clone was found a few times. The chain has TRBV9 and TRBJ2-5; TRBD1 matches at 8 bases. Germline CDR1 is SGDLS and CDR2 is YYNGEE. The trim removed 0 bases at V and 4 bases at J, leaving 2 bases unmatched. The CDR3 consists of 14 residues. The CDR3 loop is CASSVGQGAETQYF. Here the CDR3 DNA reads TGTGCCAGCAGCGTAGGTCAGGGGGCAGAGACCCAGTACTTC. The full variable domain, in which reference TRBV9 and TRBJ2-5 provide the parts outside the CDR3, is DSGVTQTPKHLITATGQRVTLRCSPRSGDLSVYWYQQSLDQGLQFLIQYYNGEERAKGNILERFSAQQFPDLHSELNLSSLELGDSALYFCASSVGQGAETQYFGPGTRLLVL.